Below are 6 T cell receptor beta chains sequenced from a single sample in a study of cytomegalovirus exposure and HLA in healthy donors. 13 Jbeta primers and 60 Vbeta primers were used for the PCR. The repertoire was sequenced with immunoSEQ multiplex PCR; TCRdb's copy has only in-frame clones and lacks some. Of 65,000 to 85,000 clones in the sample, around 73% are singletons; the top ten hold roughly 8.9%. Sequencing input: PBMCs. The receptors stem from a middle-aged woman in good health and CMV-seropositive.

The rearrangement uses TRBV11-1 and TRBJ2-3, with 7 positions matching TRBD1. The CDR3 covers 17 residues. With 1 base clipped from V and 0 bases from J, the junction kept 7 bases outside the gene matches. From germline, CDR1 is SGHAT and CDR2 FQDESV (reference sequence). Written as DNA, the CDR3 is TGTGCCAGCAGCTTAGGGCGACAGGGCTCAAGCACAGATACGCAGTATTTT. It encodes CASSLGRQGSSTDTQYF. Filled out from reference TRBV11-1 and TRBJ2-3, the complete variable domain reads EAEVAQSPRYKITEKSQAVAFWCDPISGHATLYWYRQILGQGPELLVQFQDESVVDDSQLPKDRFSAERLKGVDSTLKIQPAELGDSAMYLCASSLGRQGSSTDTQYFGPGTRLTVL.

This chain joins TRBV27 and TRBJ1-2, with 9 bases identical to TRBD1. CDR3 length equals 13 residues. Germline V gene data show CDR1 as MNHEY and CDR2 as SMNVEV (reference sequence). V lost 6 bases and J lost 8; bases outside the gene matches: 7. CDR3 bases: TGTGCCAGCAGCTTGGGGACAGGGTTAGGCTACACCTTC. Its translation: CASSLGTGLGYTF.

The V and J genes are TRBV6-5 and TRBJ1-6, with D unclear. Germline CDR1 is MNHEY and CDR2 is SVGAGI. The length of the CDR3 is 15 residues. V was cut by 6 bases and J by 4 bases, with 13 bases left in between. CDR3 region: CASRRENRYNSPLHF. In nucleotides, the CDR3 is TGTGCCAGCAGGAGGGAAAACAGATATAATTCACCCCTCCACTTT.

The chain combines TRBV7-9 with TRBJ2-1; D may be TRBD1 (5 bases). CDR1 and CDR2 (germline): SEHNR, FQNEAQ (reference sequence). The CDR3 is made up of 10 amino acids. V shed 5 bases and J shed 16 bases, with 12 bases lying between them. This CDR3 is CASSGEGVFF. In DNA form, the CDR3 reads TGTGCCAGCAGCGGAGAAGGGGTTTTCTTC.

This clone turned up a few times. The chain recombines TRBV6-5 with TRBJ1-1; TRBD1 is a possible D gene (5 bases). The CDR3 spans 14 residues. Between the trimmed V and J ends, which lost 5 bases and 1 base, there was a span of 11 bases. Germline V lookup: CDR1 MNHEY, CDR2 SVGAGI. The CDR3 reads CASSSRQPNTEAFF. The CDR3 bases are TGTGCCAGCAGTAGCCGACAGCCGAACACTGAAGCTTTCTTT.

The chain has TRBV6-1 and TRBJ2-5, with a weak D call TRBD2 (6 bases). The V end was cut by 6 bases, the J end by 1 base, with 15 bases between. The CDR3 contains 15 residues. Germline V gene sequence: CDR1 MNHNS, CDR2 SASEGT. CDR3 protein: CASRDGGIGQETQYF. The CDR3, as DNA: TGTGCCAGCAGGGATGGGGGGATTGGCCAAGAGACCCAGTACTTC.